This T cell receptor beta chain was found in a study of T cell responses to AZD1222 COVID-19 vaccine. Whole-study findings and limits: Repertoires in all cases were sampled only once the peak T cell response had passed. Donors were largely white British and mainly female; clonal diversity was possibly underestimated. Close to half of all spike-specific TCRs reportedly target regions of the variants that are unmutated.

About this clone: The antigen is undetermined.

Produced via immunoSEQ multiplex PCR; TCRdb's table is partial and in-frame only. Of about 180,000 clones listed, around 94% are singletons. The clonotype originates from an adult who received the AZD1222 COVID-19 vaccine. The sample in question was peripheral blood, obtained 28 days after the second AZD1222 dose.

CDR3 nucleotides: TGTGCCAGCAGCGTAGCGGGGGGGCAGGGAGGCGAGACCCAGTACTTC. It yields the protein CASSVAGGQGGETQYF. The chain couples TRBV9 to TRBJ2-5; TRBD2 aligns across 8 bases. CDR3 length: 16 residues. V trimming: 0 bases; J trimming: 5 bases; junction bases outside the gene matches: 9. The germline gives CDR1 SGDLS, CDR2 YYNGEE.